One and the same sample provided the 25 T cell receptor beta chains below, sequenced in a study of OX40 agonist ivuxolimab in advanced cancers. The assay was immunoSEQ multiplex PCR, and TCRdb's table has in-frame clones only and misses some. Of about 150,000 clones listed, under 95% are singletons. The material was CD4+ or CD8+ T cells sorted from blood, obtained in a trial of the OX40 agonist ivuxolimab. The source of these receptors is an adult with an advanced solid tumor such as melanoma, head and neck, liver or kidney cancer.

In DNA, the CDR3 is TGTGCCAGCAGCCAAGACAGGACAGGGAGATATTCACCCCTCCACTTT. Protein product: CASSQDRTGRYSPLHF. This rearrangement joins TRBV14 to TRBJ1-6; TRBD1 aligns across 8 bases. Germline values: CDR1 SGHDN, CDR2 FVKESK. The CDR3 covers 16 residues. J lost 8 bases, V lost 0 bases, and 6 bases had no gene match.

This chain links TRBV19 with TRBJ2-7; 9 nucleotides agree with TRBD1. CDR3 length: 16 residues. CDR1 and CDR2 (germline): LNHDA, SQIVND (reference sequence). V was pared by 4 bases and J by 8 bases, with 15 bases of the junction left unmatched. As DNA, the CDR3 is TGTGCCAGTAGTACTACGCCCGGGACAGGGACCGGGCAGCAGTACTTC. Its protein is CASSTTPGTGTGQQYF.

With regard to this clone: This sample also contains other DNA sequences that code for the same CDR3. The CDR3 reads CASSVGPGETQYF. CDR3 DNA: TGTGCCAGCAGTGTTGGTCCAGGGGAAACCCAGTACTTC. The chain links TRBV2 to TRBJ2-5; D is possibly TRBD1 (6 bases). CDR1 is SNHLY, CDR2 FYNNEI, per germline. This CDR3 spans 13 amino acids. The V and J ends lost 4 bases and 8 bases respectively, with 14 bases between them.

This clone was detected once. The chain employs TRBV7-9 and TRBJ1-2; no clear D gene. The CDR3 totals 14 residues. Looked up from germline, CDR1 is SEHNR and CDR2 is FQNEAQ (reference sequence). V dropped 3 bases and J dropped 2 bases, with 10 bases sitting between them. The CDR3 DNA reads TGTGCCAGCAGCTTCCCGACGGGAAACTATGGCTACACCTTC. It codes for CASSFPTGNYGYTF.

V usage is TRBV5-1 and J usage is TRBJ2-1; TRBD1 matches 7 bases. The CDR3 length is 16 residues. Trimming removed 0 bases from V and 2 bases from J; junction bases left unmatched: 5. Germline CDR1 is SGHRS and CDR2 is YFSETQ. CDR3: CASSLVVGGPYNEQFF. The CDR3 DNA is TGCGCCAGCAGCTTGGTGGTAGGGGGCCCCTACAATGAGCAGTTCTTC.

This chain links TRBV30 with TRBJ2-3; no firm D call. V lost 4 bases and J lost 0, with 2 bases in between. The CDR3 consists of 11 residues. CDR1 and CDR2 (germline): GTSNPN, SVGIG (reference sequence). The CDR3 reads CAWKSTDTQYF. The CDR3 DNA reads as TGTGCCTGGAAAAGCACAGATACGCAGTATTTT. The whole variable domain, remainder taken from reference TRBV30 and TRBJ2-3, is SQTIHQWPATLVQPVGSPLSLECTVEGTSNPNLYWYRQAAGRGLQLLFYSVGIGQISSEVPQNLSASRPQDRQFILSSKKLLLSDSGFYLCAWKSTDTQYFGPGTRLTVL.

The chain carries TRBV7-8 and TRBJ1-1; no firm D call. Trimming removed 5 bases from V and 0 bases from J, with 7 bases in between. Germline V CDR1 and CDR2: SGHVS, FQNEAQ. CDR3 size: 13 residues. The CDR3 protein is CASSAYMNTEAFF. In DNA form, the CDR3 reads TGTGCCAGCAGCGCATACATGAACACTGAAGCTTTCTTT.

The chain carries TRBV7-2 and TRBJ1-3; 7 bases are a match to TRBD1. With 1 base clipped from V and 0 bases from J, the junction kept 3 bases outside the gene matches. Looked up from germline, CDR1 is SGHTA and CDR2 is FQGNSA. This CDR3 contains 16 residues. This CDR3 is CASSLVQGGSGNTIYF. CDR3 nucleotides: TGTGCCAGCAGCTTAGTGCAGGGGGGCTCTGGAAACACCATATATTTT.

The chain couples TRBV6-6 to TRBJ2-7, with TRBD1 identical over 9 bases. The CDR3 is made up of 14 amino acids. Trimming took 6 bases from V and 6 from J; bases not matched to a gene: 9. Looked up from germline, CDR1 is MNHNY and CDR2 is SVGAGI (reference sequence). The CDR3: CASRKGQGLGEQYF. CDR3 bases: TGTGCCAGCAGGAAGGGACAGGGTTTGGGCGAGCAGTACTTC.

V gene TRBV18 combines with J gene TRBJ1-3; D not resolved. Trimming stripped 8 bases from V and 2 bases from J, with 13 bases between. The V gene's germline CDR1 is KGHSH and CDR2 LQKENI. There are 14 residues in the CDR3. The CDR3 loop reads CASRATATGNTIYF. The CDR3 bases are TGTGCCAGCCGAGCGACGGCTACTGGAAACACCATATATTTT.

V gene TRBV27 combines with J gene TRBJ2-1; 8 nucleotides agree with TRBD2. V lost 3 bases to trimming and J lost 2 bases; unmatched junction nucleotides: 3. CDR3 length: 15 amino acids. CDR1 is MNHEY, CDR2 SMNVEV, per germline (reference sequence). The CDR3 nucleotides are TGTGCCAGCAGTTTCACTAGCGGAACCTACAATGAGCAGTTCTTC. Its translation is CASSFTSGTYNEQFF.

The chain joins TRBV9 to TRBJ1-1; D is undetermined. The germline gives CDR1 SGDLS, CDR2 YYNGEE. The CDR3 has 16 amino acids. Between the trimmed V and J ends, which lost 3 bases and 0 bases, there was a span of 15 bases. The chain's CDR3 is CASSALVTLMNTEAFF. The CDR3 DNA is TGTGCCAGCAGCGCCCTGGTGACCTTAATGAACACTGAAGCTTTCTTT.

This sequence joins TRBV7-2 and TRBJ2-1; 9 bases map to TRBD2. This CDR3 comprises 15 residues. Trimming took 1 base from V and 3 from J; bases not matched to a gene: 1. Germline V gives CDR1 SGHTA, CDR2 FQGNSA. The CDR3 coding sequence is TGTGCCAGCAGCTTAGGTAGCGGGGGCTACAATGAGCAGTTCTTC. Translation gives CASSLGSGGYNEQFF.

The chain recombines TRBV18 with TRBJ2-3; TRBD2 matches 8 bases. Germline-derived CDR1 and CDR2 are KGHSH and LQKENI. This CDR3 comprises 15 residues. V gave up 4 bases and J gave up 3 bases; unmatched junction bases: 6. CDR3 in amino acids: CASSRARLATDTQYF. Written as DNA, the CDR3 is TGTGCCAGCTCACGGGCACGACTAGCGACAGATACGCAGTATTTT.

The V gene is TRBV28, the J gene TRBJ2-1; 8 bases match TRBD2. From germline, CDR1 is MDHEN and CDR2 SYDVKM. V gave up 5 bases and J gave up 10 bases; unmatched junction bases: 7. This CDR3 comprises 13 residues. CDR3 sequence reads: CASSRTSHGEQFF. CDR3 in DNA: TGTGCCAGCAGTAGGACTAGCCACGGGGAGCAGTTCTTC.

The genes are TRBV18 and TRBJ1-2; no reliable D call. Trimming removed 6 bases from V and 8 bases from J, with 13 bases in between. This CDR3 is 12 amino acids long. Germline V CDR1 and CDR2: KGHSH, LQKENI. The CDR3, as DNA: TGTGCCAGCTCCCCGGACCCTGGAGGCTACACCTTC. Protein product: CASSPDPGGYTF.

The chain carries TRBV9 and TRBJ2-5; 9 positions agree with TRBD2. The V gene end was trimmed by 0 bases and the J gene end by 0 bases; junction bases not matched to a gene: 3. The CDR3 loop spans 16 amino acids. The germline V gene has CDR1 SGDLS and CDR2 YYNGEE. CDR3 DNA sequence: TGTGCCAGCAGCGTAGCCGAGCGGGGGGACCAAGAGACCCAGTACTTC. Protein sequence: CASSVAERGDQETQYF. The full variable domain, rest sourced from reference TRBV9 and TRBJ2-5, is DSGVTQTPKHLITATGQRVTLRCSPRSGDLSVYWYQQSLDQGLQFLIQYYNGEERAKGNILERFSAQQFPDLHSELNLSSLELGDSALYFCASSVAERGDQETQYFGPGTRLLVL.

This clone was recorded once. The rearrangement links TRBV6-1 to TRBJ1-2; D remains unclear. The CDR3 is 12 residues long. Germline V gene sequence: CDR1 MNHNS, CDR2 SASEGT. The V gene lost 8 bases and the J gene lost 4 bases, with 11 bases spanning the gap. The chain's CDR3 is CASLTDGYGYTF. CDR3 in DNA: TGTGCCAGCCTTACAGACGGCTATGGCTACACCTTC.

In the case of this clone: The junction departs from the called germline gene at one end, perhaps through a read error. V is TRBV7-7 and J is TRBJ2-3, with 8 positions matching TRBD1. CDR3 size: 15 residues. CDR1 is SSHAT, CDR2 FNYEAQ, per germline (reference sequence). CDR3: CASSLRTGSTDTQYF. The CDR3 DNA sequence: TGTGCTAGCAGCTTAAGGACAGGGAGCACAGATACGCAGTATTTT.

The chain's CDR3 is CASSFAGLFTDTQYF. The CDR3 coding sequence is TGTGCCAGCAGTTTTGCGGGGCTATTCACAGATACGCAGTATTTT. V usage is TRBV6-5 and J usage is TRBJ2-3, with D perhaps matching TRBD2 (6 bases). The CDR3 covers 15 residues. The germline V gene has CDR1 MNHEY and CDR2 SVGAGI. V lost 4 bases and J lost 2, with 13 bases in between.

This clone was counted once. CDR3 coding DNA: TGCGCCAGCAGCTTTGTTGGCGGGAGGGCCGGGAATGAGCAGTACTTC. This encodes CASSFVGGRAGNEQYF. The chain is built from TRBV5-1 and TRBJ2-7, with 9 bases fitting TRBD2. This CDR3 is built from 16 residues. Germline V CDR1 and CDR2: SGHRS, YFSETQ. After removal of 2 bases from V and 7 bases from J, the junction contained 13 bases not matched to a gene.

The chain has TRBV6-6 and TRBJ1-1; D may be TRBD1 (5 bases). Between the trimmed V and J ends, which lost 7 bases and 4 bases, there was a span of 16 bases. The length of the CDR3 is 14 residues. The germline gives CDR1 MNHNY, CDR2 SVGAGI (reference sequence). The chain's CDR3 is CASTLSWGGTEAFF. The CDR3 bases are TGTGCCAGCACCTTAAGTTGGGGGGGCACTGAAGCTTTCTTT.

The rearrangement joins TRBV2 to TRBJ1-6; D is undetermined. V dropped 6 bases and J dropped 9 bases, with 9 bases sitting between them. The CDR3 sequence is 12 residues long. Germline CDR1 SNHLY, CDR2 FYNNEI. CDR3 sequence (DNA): TGTGCCAGCAGAGCCGACGGTTCACCCCTCCACTTT. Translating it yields CASRADGSPLHF.

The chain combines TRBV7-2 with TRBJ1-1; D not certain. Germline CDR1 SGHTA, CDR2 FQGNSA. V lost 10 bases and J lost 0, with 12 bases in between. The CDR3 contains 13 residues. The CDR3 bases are TGTGCCACCGGGAGACTCCTGAACACTGAAGCTTTCTTT. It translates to CATGRLLNTEAFF.

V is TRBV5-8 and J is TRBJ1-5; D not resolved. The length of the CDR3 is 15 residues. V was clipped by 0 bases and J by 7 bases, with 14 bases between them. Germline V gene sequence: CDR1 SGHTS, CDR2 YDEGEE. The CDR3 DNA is TGTGCCAGCAGCTTGGCCGGGCGTACTGGGCAGCCCCAGCATTTT. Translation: CASSLAGRTGQPQHF.